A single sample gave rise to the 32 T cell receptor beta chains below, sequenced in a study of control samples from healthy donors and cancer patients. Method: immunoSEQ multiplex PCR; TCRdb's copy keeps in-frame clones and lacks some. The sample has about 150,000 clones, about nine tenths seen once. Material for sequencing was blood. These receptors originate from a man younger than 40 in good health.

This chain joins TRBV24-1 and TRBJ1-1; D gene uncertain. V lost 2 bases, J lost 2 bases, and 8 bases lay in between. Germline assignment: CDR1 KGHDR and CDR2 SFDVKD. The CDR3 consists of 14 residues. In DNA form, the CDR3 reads TGTGCCACCAGTGATTCCGCACCCAACACTGAAGCTTTCTTT. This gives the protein CATSDSAPNTEAFF.

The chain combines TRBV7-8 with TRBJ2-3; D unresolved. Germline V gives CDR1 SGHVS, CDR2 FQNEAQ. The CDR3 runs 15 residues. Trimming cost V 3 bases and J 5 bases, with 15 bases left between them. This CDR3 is CASSFVDLGLDTQYF. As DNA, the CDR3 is TGTGCCAGCAGCTTTGTAGACCTGGGCCTAGATACGCAGTATTTT.

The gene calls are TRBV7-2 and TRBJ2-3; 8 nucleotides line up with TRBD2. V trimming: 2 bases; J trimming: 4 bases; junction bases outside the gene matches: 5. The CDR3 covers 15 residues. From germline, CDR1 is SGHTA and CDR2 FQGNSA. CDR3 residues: CASSLFSGGADTQYF. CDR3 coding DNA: TGTGCCAGCAGCTTATTTTCCGGGGGGGCAGATACGCAGTATTTT.

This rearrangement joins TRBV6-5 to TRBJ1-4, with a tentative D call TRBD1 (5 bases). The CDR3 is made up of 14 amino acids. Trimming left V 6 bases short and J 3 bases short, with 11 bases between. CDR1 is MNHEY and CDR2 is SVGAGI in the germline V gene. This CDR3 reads CASRLTGANEKLFF. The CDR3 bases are TGTGCCAGCAGGCTTACAGGAGCTAATGAAAAACTGTTTTTT.

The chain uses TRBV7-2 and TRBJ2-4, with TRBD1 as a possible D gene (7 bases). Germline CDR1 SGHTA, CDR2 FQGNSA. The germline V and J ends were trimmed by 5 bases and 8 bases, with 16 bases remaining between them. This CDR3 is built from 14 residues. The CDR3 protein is CASSPGGRGDIQYF. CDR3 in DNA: TGTGCCAGCAGCCCAGGGGGGCGAGGGGACATTCAGTACTTC.

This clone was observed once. CDR3 in amino acids: CASSQTEATNEKLFF. For the CDR3, the DNA is TGTGCCAGCAGCCAAACAGAGGCAACTAATGAAAAACTGTTTTTT. The V and J genes are TRBV7-6 and TRBJ1-4; no firm D call. From germline, CDR1 is SGHVS and CDR2 FNYEAQ. This CDR3 has 15 amino acids. Trimming shortened V by 5 bases and J by 0 bases, and 10 bases separated the two germline ends.

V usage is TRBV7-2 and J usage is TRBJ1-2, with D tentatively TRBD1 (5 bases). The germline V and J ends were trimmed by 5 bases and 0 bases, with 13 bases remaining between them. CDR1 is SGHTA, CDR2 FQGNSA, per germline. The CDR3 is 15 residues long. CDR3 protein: CASSRRQIANYGYTF. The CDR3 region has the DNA TGTGCCAGCAGCCGCCGACAGATTGCTAACTATGGCTACACCTTC. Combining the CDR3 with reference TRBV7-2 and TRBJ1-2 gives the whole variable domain GAGVSQSPSNKVTEKGKDVELRCDPISGHTALYWYRQSLGQGLEFLIYFQGNSAPDKSGLPSDRFSAERTGGSVSTLTIQRTQQEDSAVYLCASSRRQIANYGYTFGSGTRLTVV.

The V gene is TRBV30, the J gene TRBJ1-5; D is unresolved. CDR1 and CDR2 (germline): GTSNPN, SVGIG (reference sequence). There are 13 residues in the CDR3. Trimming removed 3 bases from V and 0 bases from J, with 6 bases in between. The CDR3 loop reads CAWSPTSNQPQHF. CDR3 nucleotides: TGTGCCTGGAGCCCAACTAGCAATCAGCCCCAGCATTTT.

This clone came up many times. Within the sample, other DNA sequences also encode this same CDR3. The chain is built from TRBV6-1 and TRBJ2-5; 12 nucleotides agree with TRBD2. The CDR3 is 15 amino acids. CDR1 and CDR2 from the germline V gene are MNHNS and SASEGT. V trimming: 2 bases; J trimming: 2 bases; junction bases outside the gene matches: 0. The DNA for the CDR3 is TGTGCCAGCAGTGAACTAGCGGGAGGGCAAGAGACCCAGTACTTC. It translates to CASSELAGGQETQYF.

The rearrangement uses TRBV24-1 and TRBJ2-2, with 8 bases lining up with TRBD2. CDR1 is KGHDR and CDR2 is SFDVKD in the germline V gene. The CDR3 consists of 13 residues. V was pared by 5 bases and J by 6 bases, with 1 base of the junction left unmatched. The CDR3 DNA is TGTGCCACCAGTGTCGGGGGGGCCGGGGAGCTGTTTTTT. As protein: CATSVGGAGELFF.

The CDR3 nucleotides read TGTGCCAGCAGCGGCGACAGCGTTGGGACCCAGTACTTC. The encoded protein is CASSGDSVGTQYF. The genes are TRBV7-9 and TRBJ2-5; D perhaps matches TRBD1 (5 bases). Trimming took 5 bases from V and 7 from J, leaving 14 bases between them. Germline-derived CDR1 and CDR2 are SEHNR and FQNEAQ (reference sequence). The CDR3 spans 13 residues.

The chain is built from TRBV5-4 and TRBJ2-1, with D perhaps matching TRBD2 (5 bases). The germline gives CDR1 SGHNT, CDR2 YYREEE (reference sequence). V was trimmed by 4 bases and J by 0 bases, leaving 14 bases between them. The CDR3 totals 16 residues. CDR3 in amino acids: CASSTLTTSSYNEQFF. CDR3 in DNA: TGTGCCAGCAGCACCTTGACTACGAGCTCCTACAATGAGCAGTTCTTC.

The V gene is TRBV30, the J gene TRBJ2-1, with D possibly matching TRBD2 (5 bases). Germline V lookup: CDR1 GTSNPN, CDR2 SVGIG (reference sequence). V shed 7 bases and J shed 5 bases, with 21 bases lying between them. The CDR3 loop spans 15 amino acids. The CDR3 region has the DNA TGTGCCTACAGTGCGATTGAAAGCGGAAACAATGAGCAGTTCTTC. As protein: CAYSAIESGNNEQFF.

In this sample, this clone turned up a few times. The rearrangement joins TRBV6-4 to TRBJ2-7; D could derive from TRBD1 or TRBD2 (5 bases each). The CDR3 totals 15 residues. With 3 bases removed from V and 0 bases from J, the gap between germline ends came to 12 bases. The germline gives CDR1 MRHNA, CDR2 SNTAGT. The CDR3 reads CASSEWGTVSYEQYF. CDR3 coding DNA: TGTGCCAGCAGTGAGTGGGGGACGGTCTCCTACGAGCAGTACTTC.

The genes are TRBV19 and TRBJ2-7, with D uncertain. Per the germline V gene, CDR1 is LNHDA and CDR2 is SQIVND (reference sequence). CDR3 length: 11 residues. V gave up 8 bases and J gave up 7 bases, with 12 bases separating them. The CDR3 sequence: CASGSGLEQYF. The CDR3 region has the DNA TGTGCCAGTGGGTCTGGTTTAGAGCAGTACTTC.

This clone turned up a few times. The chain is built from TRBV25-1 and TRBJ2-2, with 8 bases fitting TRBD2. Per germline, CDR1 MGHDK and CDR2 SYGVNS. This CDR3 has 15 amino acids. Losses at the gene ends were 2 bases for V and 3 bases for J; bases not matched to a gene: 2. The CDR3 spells CASSEGLADTGELFF. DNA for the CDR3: TGTGCCAGCAGTGAAGGACTAGCTGACACCGGGGAGCTGTTTTTT.

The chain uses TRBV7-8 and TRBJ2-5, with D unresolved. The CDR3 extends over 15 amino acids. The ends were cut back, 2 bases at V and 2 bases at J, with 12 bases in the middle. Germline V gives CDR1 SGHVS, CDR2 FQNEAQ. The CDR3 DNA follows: TGTGCCAGCAGCTTACAACAGATCCCACAAGAGACCCAGTACTTC. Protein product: CASSLQQIPQETQYF. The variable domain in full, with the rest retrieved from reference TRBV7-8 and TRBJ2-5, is GAGVSQSPRYKVAKRGQDVALRCDPISGHVSLFWYQQALGQGPEFLTYFQNEAQLDKSGLPSDRFFAERPEGSVSTLKIQRTQQEDSAVYLCASSLQQIPQETQYFGPGTRLLVL.

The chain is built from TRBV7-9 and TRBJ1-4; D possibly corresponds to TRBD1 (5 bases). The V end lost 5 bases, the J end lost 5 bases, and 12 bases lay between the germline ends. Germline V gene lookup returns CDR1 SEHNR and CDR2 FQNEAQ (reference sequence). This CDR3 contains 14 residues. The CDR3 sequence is CASSPGSENEKLFF. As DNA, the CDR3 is TGTGCCAGCAGCCCAGGGTCGGAAAATGAAAAACTGTTTTTT. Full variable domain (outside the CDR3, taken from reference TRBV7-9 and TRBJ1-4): DTGVSQNPRHKITKRGQNVTFRCDPISEHNRLYWYRQTLGQGPEFLTYFQNEAQLEKSRLLSDRFSAERPKGSFSTLEIQRTEQGDSAMYLCASSPGSENEKLFFGSGTQLSVL.

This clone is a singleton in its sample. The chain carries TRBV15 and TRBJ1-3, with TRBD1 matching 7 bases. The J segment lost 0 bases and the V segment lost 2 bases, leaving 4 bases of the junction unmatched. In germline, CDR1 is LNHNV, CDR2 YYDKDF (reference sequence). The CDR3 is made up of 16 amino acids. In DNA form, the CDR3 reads TGTGCCACCAGCAGAAGACAGGGTCCCTCTGGAAACACCATATATTTT. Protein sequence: CATSRRQGPSGNTIYF.

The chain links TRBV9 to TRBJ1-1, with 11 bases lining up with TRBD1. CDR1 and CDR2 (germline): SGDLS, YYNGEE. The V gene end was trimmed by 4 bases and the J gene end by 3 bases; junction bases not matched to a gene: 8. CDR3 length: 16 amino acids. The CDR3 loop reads CASSPRTGGDYTEAFF. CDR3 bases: TGTGCCAGCAGCCCTCGGACAGGGGGCGATTACACTGAAGCTTTCTTT.

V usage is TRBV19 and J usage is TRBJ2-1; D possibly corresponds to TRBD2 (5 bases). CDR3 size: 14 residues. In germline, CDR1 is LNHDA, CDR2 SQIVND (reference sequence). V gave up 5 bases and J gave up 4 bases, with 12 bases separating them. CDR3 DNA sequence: TGTGCCAGTAGTTTCGGGCCGGGGTACAATGAGCAGTTCTTC. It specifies CASSFGPGYNEQFF.

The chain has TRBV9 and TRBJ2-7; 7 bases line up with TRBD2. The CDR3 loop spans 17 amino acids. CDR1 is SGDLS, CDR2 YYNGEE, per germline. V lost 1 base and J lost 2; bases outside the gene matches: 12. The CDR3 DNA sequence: TGTGCCAGCAGCGTACAAAACGGACTAGACTCGGCCTACGAGCAGTACTTC. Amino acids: CASSVQNGLDSAYEQYF.

The CDR3 region has the DNA TGTGCCAGCAGTGTATGGGGAGAGCGGGGGGAGACCCAGTACTTC. Translating it yields CASSVWGERGETQYF. The chain employs TRBV6-2 or TRBV6-3 and TRBJ2-5; 8 bases are a match to TRBD2. CDR3 size: 15 residues. Trimming cost V 5 bases and J 5 bases; bases outside gene matches: 10. Germline loops: CDR1 MNHEY, CDR2 SVGEGT.

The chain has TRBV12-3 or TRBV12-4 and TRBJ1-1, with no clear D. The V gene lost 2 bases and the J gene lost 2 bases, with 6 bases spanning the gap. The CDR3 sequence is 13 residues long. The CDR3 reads CASSLSENTEAFF. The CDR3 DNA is TGTGCCAGCAGTTTATCGGAAAACACTGAAGCTTTCTTT.

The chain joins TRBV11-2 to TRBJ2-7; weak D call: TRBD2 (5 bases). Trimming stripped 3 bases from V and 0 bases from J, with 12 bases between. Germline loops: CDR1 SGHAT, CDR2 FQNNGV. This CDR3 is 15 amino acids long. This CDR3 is CASSLRMGSSYEQYF. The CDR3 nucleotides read TGTGCCAGCAGCTTGCGGATGGGGAGCTCCTACGAGCAGTACTTC.

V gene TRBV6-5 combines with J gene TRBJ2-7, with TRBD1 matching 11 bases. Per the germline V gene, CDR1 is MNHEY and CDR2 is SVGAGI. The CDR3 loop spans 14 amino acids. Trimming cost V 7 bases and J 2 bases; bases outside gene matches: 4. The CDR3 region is CASIAGQGAYEQYF. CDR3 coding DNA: TGTGCCAGCATCGCGGGACAGGGGGCCTACGAGCAGTACTTC.

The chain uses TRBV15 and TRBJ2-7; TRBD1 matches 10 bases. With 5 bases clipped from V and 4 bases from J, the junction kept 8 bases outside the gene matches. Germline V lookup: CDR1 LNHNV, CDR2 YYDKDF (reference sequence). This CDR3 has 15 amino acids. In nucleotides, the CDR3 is TGTGCCACCAGCGGCTGGACAGGGGGGGTTTACGAGCAGTACTTC. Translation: CATSGWTGGVYEQYF.

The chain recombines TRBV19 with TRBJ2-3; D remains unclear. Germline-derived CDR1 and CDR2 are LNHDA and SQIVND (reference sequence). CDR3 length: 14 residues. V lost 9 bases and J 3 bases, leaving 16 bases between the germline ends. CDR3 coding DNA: TGTGCCAGCGCTTTAACCGGTAGAACAGATACGCAGTATTTT. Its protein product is CASALTGRTDTQYF.

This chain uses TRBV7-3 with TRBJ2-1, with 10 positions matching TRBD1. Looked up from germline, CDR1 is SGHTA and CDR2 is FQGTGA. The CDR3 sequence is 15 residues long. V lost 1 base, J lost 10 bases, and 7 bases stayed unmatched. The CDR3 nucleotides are TGTGCCAGCAGCTTAATTGGGGACAGGGGTCGGGAGCAGTTCTTC. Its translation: CASSLIGDRGREQFF.

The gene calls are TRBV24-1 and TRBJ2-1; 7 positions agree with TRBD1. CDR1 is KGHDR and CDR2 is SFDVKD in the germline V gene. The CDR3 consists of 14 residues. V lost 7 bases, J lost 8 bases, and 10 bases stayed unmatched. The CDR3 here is CATRLTGQGDEQFF. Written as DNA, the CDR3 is TGTGCCACCAGGTTGACAGGGCAAGGCGATGAGCAGTTCTTC.

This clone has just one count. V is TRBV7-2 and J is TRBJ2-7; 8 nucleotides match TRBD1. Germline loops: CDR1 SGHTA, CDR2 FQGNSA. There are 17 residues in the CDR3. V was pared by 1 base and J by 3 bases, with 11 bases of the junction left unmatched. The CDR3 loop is CASSLGKTGAVFYEQYF. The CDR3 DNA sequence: TGTGCCAGCAGCTTAGGAAAGACAGGGGCCGTTTTCTACGAGCAGTACTTC. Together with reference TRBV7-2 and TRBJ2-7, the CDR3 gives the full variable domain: GAGVSQSPSNKVTEKGKDVELRCDPISGHTALYWYRQSLGQGLEFLIYFQGNSAPDKSGLPSDRFSAERTGGSVSTLTIQRTQQEDSAVYLCASSLGKTGAVFYEQYFGPGTRLTVT.

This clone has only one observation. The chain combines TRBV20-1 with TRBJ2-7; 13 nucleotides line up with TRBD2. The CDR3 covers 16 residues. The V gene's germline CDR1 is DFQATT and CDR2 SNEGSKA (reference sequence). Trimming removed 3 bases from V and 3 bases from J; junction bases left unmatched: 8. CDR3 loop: CSASGGTSGTIYEQYF. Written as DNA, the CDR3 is TGCAGTGCTAGTGGTGGGACTAGCGGGACCATCTACGAGCAGTACTTC.